In its sample, the clone carrying this TCR beta chain was seen once. The length of the CDR3 is 12 residues. Deletions cut 4 bases from V and 2 bases from J, with 5 bases between. Germline-derived CDR1 and CDR2 are SNHLY and FYNNEI. The data derive from a study of blood T cell repertoires in COVID-19. Only in-frame clones appear in the TCRdb table, and some are missing; sequencing was by immunoSEQ multiplex PCR. This table has under 150,000 clones, 80% to 85% appearing once. The TCR sequence derives from a woman between 50 and 59 years old who had been exposed to COVID-19. Sequenced material: PBMCs or T cells enriched from blood (not recorded which). The chain is built from TRBV2 and TRBJ1-2; D is unclear. The CDR3 DNA reads as TGTGCCAGCAGTGCTCAGAACTATGGCTACACCTTC. Residues: CASSAQNYGYTF.